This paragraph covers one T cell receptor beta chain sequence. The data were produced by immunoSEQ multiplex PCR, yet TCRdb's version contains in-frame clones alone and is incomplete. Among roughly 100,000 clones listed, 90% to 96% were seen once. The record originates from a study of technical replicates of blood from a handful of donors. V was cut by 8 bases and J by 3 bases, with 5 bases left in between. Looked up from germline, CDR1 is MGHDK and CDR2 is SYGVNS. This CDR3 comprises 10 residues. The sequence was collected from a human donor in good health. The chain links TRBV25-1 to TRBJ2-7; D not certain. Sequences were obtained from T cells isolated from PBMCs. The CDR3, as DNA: TGTGCCAGCTCTCTCTACGAGCAGTACTTC. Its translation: CASSLYEQYF.